The next 5 T cell receptor beta chains were all read from a single sample in a study of TIL therapy for anti-PD-1-resistant metastatic lung cancer. Regarding time point: pre-treatment sample, taken before nivolumab and TIL therapy. Sequencing used immunoSEQ v3. The assay was immunoSEQ multiplex PCR, and TCRdb's table has in-frame clones only and misses some. The data hold tens of thousands of clones, with around 87% observed a single time. Sequences were derived from blood, sampled at baseline. The receptors were sampled from a person aged 25 to 85 with non-small cell lung cancer.

V gene TRBV2 combines with J gene TRBJ2-1; TRBD2 agrees at 10 bases. Germline CDR1 is SNHLY and CDR2 is FYNNEI. Trimming removed 6 bases from V and 5 bases from J; junction bases left unmatched: 7. The CDR3 has 15 amino acids. The CDR3 DNA reads TGTGCCAGCAGCAAACTAGCGGGGAGCCACAATGAGCAGTTCTTC. Protein product: CASSKLAGSHNEQFF.

This clone was counted once. The V and J genes are TRBV19 and TRBJ2-5; the match to TRBD1 covers 10 bases. The germline gives CDR1 LNHDA, CDR2 SQIVND (reference sequence). With V trimmed by 8 bases and J by 5 bases, 5 bases remained unmatched. CDR3 length: 13 amino acids. As DNA, the CDR3 is TGTGCCAGTCGGACAGGGGGATCGGAGACCCAGTACTTC. This gives the protein CASRTGGSETQYF.

The chain uses TRBV27 and TRBJ2-1; 9 positions match TRBD2. V gave up 4 bases and J gave up 6 bases; unmatched junction bases: 10. There are 16 residues in the CDR3. Germline V gives CDR1 MNHEY, CDR2 SMNVEV (reference sequence). CDR3 DNA: TGTGCCAGCAGTTCCCTAGAGGCGGGGGGGCGCAATGAGCAGTTCTTC. It translates to CASSSLEAGGRNEQFF.

The chain links TRBV3-1 (or the pseudogene TRBV3-2) to TRBJ2-7; D uncertain. Germline V gives CDR1 LGHDT, CDR2 YNNKEL (reference sequence). V was clipped by 1 base and J by 1 base, with 11 bases between them. The CDR3 extends over 15 amino acids. CDR3 DNA: TGTGCCAGCAGCCAAGGGAGACGGCTTTCCTACGAGCAGTACTTC. Translated, it gives CASSQGRRLSYEQYF.

The DNA of the CDR3 is TGTGCCAGCGGACAGGGGTCCTCTGGAAACACCATATATTTT. Translation gives CASGQGSSGNTIYF. J is TRBJ1-3 and V is TRBV3-1 (or the pseudogene TRBV3-2), with TRBD1 matching 9 bases. The ends lost 8 bases at V and 0 bases at J; junction bases unmatched: 2. Germline CDR1 and CDR2: LGHDT and YNNKEL (reference sequence). The CDR3 length is 14 residues.